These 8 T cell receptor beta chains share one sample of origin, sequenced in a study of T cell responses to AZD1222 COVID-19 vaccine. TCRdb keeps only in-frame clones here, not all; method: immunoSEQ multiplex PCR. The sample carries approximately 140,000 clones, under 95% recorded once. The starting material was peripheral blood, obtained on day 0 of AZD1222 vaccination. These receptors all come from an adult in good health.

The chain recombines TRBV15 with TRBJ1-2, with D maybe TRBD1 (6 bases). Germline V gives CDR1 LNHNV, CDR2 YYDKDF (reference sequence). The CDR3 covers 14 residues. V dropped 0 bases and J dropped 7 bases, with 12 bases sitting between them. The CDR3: CATSREGGAIGYTF. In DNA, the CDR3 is TGTGCCACCAGCAGAGAAGGGGGGGCGATTGGCTACACCTTC. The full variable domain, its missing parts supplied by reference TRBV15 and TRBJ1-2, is DAMVIQNPRYQVTQFGKPVTLSCSQTLNHNVMYWYQQKSSQAPKLLFHYYDKDFNNEADTPDNFQSRRPNTSFCFLDIRSPGLGDTAMYLCATSREGGAIGYTFGSGTRLTVV.

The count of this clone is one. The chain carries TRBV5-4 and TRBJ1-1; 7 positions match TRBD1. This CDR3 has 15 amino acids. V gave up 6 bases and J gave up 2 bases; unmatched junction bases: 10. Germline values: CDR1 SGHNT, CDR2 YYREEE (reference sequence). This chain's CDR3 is CASTSAGGLNTEAFF. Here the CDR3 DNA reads TGTGCCAGCACCTCCGCAGGGGGGTTAAACACTGAAGCTTTCTTT.

DNA for the CDR3: TGTGCCAGTAAACAGGGGAAGGGAGTTCAGCCCCAGCATTTT. This translates into CASKQGKGVQPQHF. This chain connects TRBV19 to TRBJ1-5; TRBD1 matches 7 bases. The CDR3 is made up of 14 amino acids. The germline V gene has CDR1 LNHDA and CDR2 SQIVND (reference sequence). With V trimmed by 7 bases and J by 6 bases, 9 bases remained unmatched.

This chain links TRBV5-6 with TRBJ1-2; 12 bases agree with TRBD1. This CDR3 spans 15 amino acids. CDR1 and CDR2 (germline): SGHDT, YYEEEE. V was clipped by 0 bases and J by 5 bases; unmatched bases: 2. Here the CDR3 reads CASSLEGQGAYGYTF. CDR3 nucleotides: TGTGCCAGCAGCTTGGAGGGACAGGGGGCTTATGGCTACACCTTC.

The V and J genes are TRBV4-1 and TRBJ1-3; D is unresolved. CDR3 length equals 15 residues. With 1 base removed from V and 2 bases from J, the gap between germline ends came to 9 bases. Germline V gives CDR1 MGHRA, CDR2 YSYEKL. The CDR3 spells CASSQALVAGNTIYF. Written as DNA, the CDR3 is TGCGCCAGCAGCCAAGCCCTTGTCGCTGGAAACACCATATATTTT.

CDR3 DNA: TGTGCCAGCAGCTCCGGAGGCTTCACAGATACGCAGTATTTT. The encoded protein is CASSSGGFTDTQYF. V and J are TRBV5-4 and TRBJ2-3, with a weak D call TRBD2 (5 bases). The germline V gene has CDR1 SGHNT and CDR2 YYREEE (reference sequence). With 3 bases removed from V and 2 bases from J, the gap between germline ends came to 10 bases. The CDR3 loop spans 14 amino acids.

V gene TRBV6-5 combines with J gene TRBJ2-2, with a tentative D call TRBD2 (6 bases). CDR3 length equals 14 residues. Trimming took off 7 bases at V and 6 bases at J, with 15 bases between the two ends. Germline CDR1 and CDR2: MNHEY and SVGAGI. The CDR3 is CASMVEGWAGELFF. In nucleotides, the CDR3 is TGTGCCAGCATGGTGGAGGGGTGGGCCGGGGAGCTGTTTTTT.

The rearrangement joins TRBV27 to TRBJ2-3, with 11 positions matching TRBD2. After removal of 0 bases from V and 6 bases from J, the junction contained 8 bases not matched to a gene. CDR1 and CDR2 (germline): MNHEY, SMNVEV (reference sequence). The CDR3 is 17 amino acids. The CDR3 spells CASSLSRTSGRRDTQYF. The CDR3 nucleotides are TGTGCCAGCAGTTTATCGAGAACTAGCGGGAGACGCGATACGCAGTATTTT.